One sample yielded the 20 T cell receptor beta chains listed below, sequenced in a study of low-dose radiotherapy and immunotherapy resistance in tumors. Alpha and beta chains were covered, as first-strand cDNA relied on TRAV- and TRBV-specific primers. A constant-region primer paired with the V-primer adapter amplified TCRs over about 20 PCR cycles. TCRdb independently ran MiXCR on the reads; one entry per CDR3 protein. The sample records 85,000 to 95,000 distinct CDR3 sequences, 9% to 9.5% being singletons. Stated time point: before trial treatment. Sequenced material: PBMCs, taken before treatment. The receptors stem from a male donor with prostate cancer.

This clonotype was seen many times. J is TRBJ2-3 and V is TRBV7-2; 8 bases are shared with TRBD2. In germline, CDR1 is SGHTA, CDR2 FQGNSA. J gave up 2 bases and V 4 bases, and 11 bases lay outside the gene matches. The CDR3 sequence is 17 residues long. The CDR3 protein is CASSSPYGRVATDTQYF. The DNA for the CDR3 is TGTGCCAGCAGCTCACCCTACGGGAGGGTGGCCACAGATACGCAGTATTTT.

There are many counts of this clonotype. The chain is built from TRBV2 and TRBJ2-7; possibly TRBD2 for D (6 bases). Germline CDR1 and CDR2: SNHLY and FYNNEI. CDR3 length: 13 amino acids. With 9 bases removed from V and 7 bases from J, the gap between germline ends came to 19 bases. CDR3 region: CAREGVARGEQYF. CDR3 nucleotides: TGTGCCAGGGAGGGAGTTGCCCGGGGGGAGCAGTACTTC.

This clonotype was seen many times. This rearrangement joins TRBV6-5 to TRBJ2-1; D remains ambiguous. The germline gives CDR1 MNHEY, CDR2 SVGAGI. There are 14 residues in the CDR3. The ends were cut back, 3 bases at V and 9 bases at J, with 15 bases in the middle. CDR3 coding DNA: TGTGCCAGCAGTTATACCCCCCGTTGGACTGAGCAGTTCTTC. Translating gives CASSYTPRWTEQFF.

This clonotype was observed at least ten times. The chain carries TRBV9 and TRBJ2-7, with 9 bases fitting TRBD2. With 0 bases clipped from V and 2 bases from J, the junction kept 3 bases outside the gene matches. CDR1 and CDR2 from the germline V gene are SGDLS and YYNGEE. The CDR3 is made up of 15 amino acids. The CDR3 DNA follows: TGTGCCAGCAGCGTAGAGGTAGCGGGAGCCTACGAGCAGTACTTC. Translated, it gives CASSVEVAGAYEQYF.

This clonotype was found many times. The chain employs TRBV18 and TRBJ2-1; 8 nucleotides agree with TRBD1. V gave up 6 bases and J gave up 5 bases; unmatched junction bases: 6. Per germline, CDR1 KGHSH and CDR2 LQKENI. The CDR3 is made up of 14 amino acids. The CDR3 loop reads CASSADRANNEQFF. The CDR3 DNA reads TGTGCCAGCTCCGCGGACAGGGCGAACAATGAGCAGTTCTTC.

This clonotype was recorded at least ten times. This sequence joins TRBV14 and TRBJ2-7, with 9 bases that match TRBD1. The CDR3 is made up of 15 amino acids. Trimming at V came to 3 bases and at J to 5 bases, leaving 8 bases not matched to a gene. CDR1 is SGHDN and CDR2 is FVKESK in the germline V gene. The CDR3 here is CASSQLPDRGNEQYF. The CDR3 DNA is TGTGCCAGCAGCCAGTTACCGGACAGGGGAAACGAGCAGTACTTC. The whole variable domain, filled in from reference TRBV14 and TRBJ2-7, reads EAGVTQFPSHSVIEKGQTVTLRCDPISGHDNLYWYRRVMGKEIKFLLHFVKESKQDESGMPNNRFLAERTGGTYSTLKVQPAELEDSGVYFCASSQLPDRGNEQYFGPGTRLTVT.

A word on this clonotype: It is likely a read error: a sequence one base away is far more abundant. The CDR3 reads CAGSFPSSGANVLTF. CDR3 in DNA: TGTGCCGGCAGCTTCCCAAGCTCTGGGGCCAACGTCCTGACTTTC. The rearrangement joins TRBV5-3 to TRBJ2-6; D is ambiguous. TRBV5-3 is sorted into the ORF group, with uncertain function. The CDR3 is made up of 15 amino acids. Trimming pared 10 bases from V and 0 bases from J, leaving 14 bases between.

CDR3 DNA: TGTGCCAGCAGCTTTTCCAGGACTACCCCTAGCACAGATACGCAGTATTTT. Amino acids: CASSFSRTTPSTDTQYF. The chain couples TRBV7-6 to TRBJ2-3; D possibly corresponds to TRBD2 (6 bases). Germline V gene data show CDR1 as SGHVS and CDR2 as FNYEAQ. Between the trimmed V and J ends, which lost 3 bases and 0 bases, there was a span of 16 bases. There are 17 residues in the CDR3.

This clonotype was counted ten times or more. This chain connects TRBV19 to TRBJ2-3, with a tentative D call TRBD2 (5 bases). CDR3 length equals 14 residues. Germline lookup yields CDR1 LNHDA and CDR2 SQIVND (reference sequence). With 5 bases removed from V and 4 bases from J, the gap between germline ends came to 13 bases. CDR3 nucleotide sequence: TGTGCCAGTAGTCTTCTAGCTGGATCAGATACGCAGTATTTT. It specifies CASSLLAGSDTQYF.

This clonotype was seen at least ten times. The V and J genes are TRBV10-3 and TRBJ2-2; the D gene is possibly TRBD2 (6 bases). V lost 0 bases and J 2 bases, leaving 10 bases between the germline ends. Germline CDR1 ENHRY, CDR2 SYGVKD. The CDR3 is 16 residues long. The CDR3, as DNA: TGTGCCATCAGTGAGTCAGGAGGGATCAACACCGGGGAGCTGTTTTTT. Translation: CAISESGGINTGELFF.

There are many counts of this clonotype. This sequence joins TRBV7-2 and TRBJ1-5; tentatively, D is TRBD1 (5 bases). Germline CDR1 is SGHTA and CDR2 is FQGNSA. The CDR3 extends over 13 amino acids. Trimming stripped 6 bases from V and 6 bases from J, with 12 bases between. The CDR3, as DNA: TGTGCCAGCAGTCCCGTGGGGGGTCAGCCCCAGCATTTT. Amino acids: CASSPVGGQPQHF.

Many counts were recorded for this clonotype. The V gene is TRBV7-9, the J gene TRBJ2-3, with a possible D match to TRBD2 (6 bases). The CDR3 runs to 15 residues. V lost 1 base, J lost 2 bases, and 10 bases lay in between. Germline V gives CDR1 SEHNR, CDR2 FQNEAQ (reference sequence). The CDR3 spells CASSLVSGATDTQYF. In DNA, the CDR3 is TGTGCCAGCAGCTTAGTATCGGGAGCCACAGATACGCAGTATTTT. The full variable domain, in which reference TRBV7-9 and TRBJ2-3 provide the parts outside the CDR3, is DTGVSQNPRHKITKRGQNVTFRCDPISEHNRLYWYRQTLGQGPEFLTYFQNEAQLEKSRLLSDRFSAERPKGSFSTLEIQRTEQGDSAMYLCASSLVSGATDTQYFGPGTRLTVL.

This clonotype was seen many times. This chain uses TRBV7-9 with TRBJ2-7, with D uncertain. Trimming pared 5 bases from V and 2 bases from J, leaving 10 bases between. The length of the CDR3 is 13 residues. The germline V gene encodes CDR1 SEHNR and CDR2 FQNEAQ (reference sequence). This CDR3 reads CASSPWPPYEQYF. For the CDR3, the DNA is TGTGCCAGCAGCCCCTGGCCCCCCTACGAGCAGTACTTC.

In its sample, this clonotype was seen many times. The chain combines TRBV6-1 with TRBJ1-3; the D gene is possibly TRBD1 (5 bases). There are 13 residues in the CDR3. The V end lost 6 bases, the J end lost 1 base, and 7 bases lay between the germline ends. The germline gives CDR1 MNHNS, CDR2 SASEGT. The DNA of the CDR3 is TGTGCCAGCAGCCAGGGTTCTGGAAACACCATATATTTT. It translates to CASSQGSGNTIYF.

Of note for this clonotype: A far bigger clonotype differs at one base, so this is likely a read error. The CDR3: CASSTRPDWGNEQYF. The DNA for the CDR3 is TGTGCCAGCAGCACCCGACCCGACTGGGGCAATGAGCAGTACTTC. The chain combines TRBV28 with TRBJ2-7; maybe TRBD1 (5 bases). The germline CDR1 and CDR2 sequences are MDHEN and SYDVKM. The ends were cut back, 6 bases at V and 7 bases at J, with 22 bases in the middle. The CDR3 loop spans 15 amino acids.

Many counts were recorded for this clonotype. The chain couples TRBV7-2 to TRBJ1-2; D remains ambiguous. CDR3 length: 12 amino acids. Per germline, CDR1 SGHTA and CDR2 FQGNSA. V shed 5 bases and J shed 6 bases, with 10 bases lying between them. CDR3 DNA: TGTGCCAGCAGCCTCGGACCCGATGGCTACACCTTC. Its translation is CASSLGPDGYTF.

This clonotype was counted many times. This chain connects TRBV7-3 to TRBJ2-1; TRBD2 aligns across 7 bases. V was clipped by 8 bases and J by 5 bases; unmatched bases: 3. Germline V CDR1 and CDR2: SGHTA, FQGTGA. This CDR3 contains 12 residues. CDR3 sequence: CASGLADNEQFF. CDR3 nucleotides: TGTGCCAGCGGCCTAGCGGACAATGAGCAGTTCTTC.

This clonotype was counted at least ten times. The chain is built from TRBV12-3 or TRBV12-4 and TRBJ2-7; D possibly corresponds to TRBD1 (6 bases). V shed 1 base and J shed 2 bases, with 15 bases lying between them. This CDR3 region has 16 residues. The CDR3 DNA follows: TGTGCCAGCAGTTTAGGCTGGACAGAAAGGGCCTACGAGCAGTACTTC. The encoded protein is CASSLGWTERAYEQYF.

This clonotype was seen repeatedly, ten times or more. The CDR3 nucleotides are TGTGCCACCAGCAGAGGACCGGGGCCTTCCCTGGCCGAGCAGTACTTC. Translated, it gives CATSRGPGPSLAEQYF. V and J are TRBV15 and TRBJ2-7; D is possibly TRBD1 or TRBD2 (5 bases each). The CDR3 sequence is 16 residues long. Trimming left V 1 base short and J 6 bases short, with 19 bases between. From germline, CDR1 is LNHNV and CDR2 YYDKDF (reference sequence).

Many counts were recorded for this clonotype. The chain recombines TRBV15 with TRBJ2-1; D may match TRBD1 or TRBD2 (6 bases each). Germline V lookup: CDR1 LNHNV, CDR2 YYDKDF (reference sequence). V shed 1 base and J shed 6 bases, with 13 bases lying between them. CDR3 length: 15 amino acids. The chain's CDR3 is CATSRGWGASNEQFF. The CDR3 DNA reads as TGTGCCACCAGCAGAGGGTGGGGGGCATCCAATGAGCAGTTCTTC.